The 27 T cell receptor beta chains below were found in one sample sequenced in a study of cytomegalovirus exposure and HLA in healthy donors. This PCR relied on a set of 60 Vbeta primers and 13 Jbeta primers. Some clones are missing from TCRdb's copy, which holds only in-frame ones; the method was immunoSEQ multiplex PCR. The sample includes about 150,000 clones, 78% of them seen just once. The sequenced sample was PBMCs. Receptors originate from a woman aged 50 to 60 in good health and CMV-seropositive.

This chain joins TRBV6-6 and TRBJ1-1; 8 nucleotides line up with TRBD1. Germline V gene data show CDR1 as MNHNY and CDR2 as SVGAGI (reference sequence). The CDR3 has 16 amino acids. Trimming at V came to 8 bases and at J to 1 base, leaving 12 bases not matched to a gene. This chain's CDR3 is CASFSRGRMANTEAFF. The CDR3 DNA is TGTGCCAGCTTTTCCAGGGGGCGGATGGCGAACACTGAAGCTTTCTTT.

This chain links TRBV27 with TRBJ2-1; TRBD2 matches 13 bases. The length of the CDR3 is 21 residues. Germline V gene data show CDR1 as MNHEY and CDR2 as SMNVEV (reference sequence). The V gene end was trimmed by 0 bases and the J gene end by 4 bases; junction bases not matched to a gene: 15. The CDR3 spells CASSLSRRGLAGVGSYNEQFF. The CDR3, as DNA: TGTGCCAGCAGTTTATCGAGGAGAGGACTAGCGGGAGTCGGTTCGTACAATGAGCAGTTCTTC.

This chain links TRBV5-1 with TRBJ2-1; 12 nucleotides line up with TRBD2. The J segment lost 9 bases and the V segment lost 4 bases, leaving 11 bases of the junction unmatched. The CDR3 extends over 16 amino acids. Germline lookup yields CDR1 SGHRS and CDR2 YFSETQ. This CDR3 is CASSPPGLAGPSEQFF. CDR3 in DNA: TGCGCCAGCAGCCCCCCGGGACTAGCGGGCCCCAGTGAGCAGTTCTTC.

This clone was recorded once. The chain carries TRBV5-3 and TRBJ1-6; 7 bases agree with TRBD1. TRBV5-3 is labeled an ORF, and its function is uncertain. The CDR3 has 15 residues. Trimming removed 4 bases from V and 4 bases from J; junction bases left unmatched: 5. CDR3 sequence (DNA): TGTGCCAGAAGCCACGAACAGGGGTATAATTCACCCCTCCACTTT. Its translation: CARSHEQGYNSPLHF.

This sequence joins TRBV28 and TRBJ2-3, with 7 nucleotides matching TRBD1. There are 17 residues in the CDR3. Germline trimming cut 5 bases from V and 2 bases from J; bases unmatched to any gene: 13. The germline V gene has CDR1 MDHEN and CDR2 SYDVKM. CDR3 amino acids: CASSPVQGWGDTDTQYF. CDR3 DNA sequence: TGTGCCAGCAGTCCCGTACAGGGGTGGGGTGACACAGATACGCAGTATTTT.

This clone appeared a few times. This chain uses TRBV6-5 with TRBJ2-7; the match to TRBD2 covers 7 bases. The length of the CDR3 is 14 residues. Germline assignment: CDR1 MNHEY and CDR2 SVGAGI. Trimming at V came to 4 bases and at J to 6 bases, leaving 9 bases not matched to a gene. The CDR3 is CASSSLGRGGEQYF. DNA of the CDR3: TGTGCCAGCAGTTCGCTAGGGAGGGGCGGCGAGCAGTACTTC.

V usage is TRBV27 and J usage is TRBJ1-1, with TRBD1 matching 10 bases. Germline CDR1 is MNHEY and CDR2 is SMNVEV (reference sequence). Trimming took 4 bases from V and 5 from J; bases not matched to a gene: 10. The CDR3 loop spans 16 amino acids. CDR3: CASSSLPGTGETEAFF. In DNA, the CDR3 is TGTGCCAGCAGTTCCCTCCCCGGGACAGGGGAGACTGAAGCTTTCTTT.

This clone has just one count. V gene TRBV10-1 combines with J gene TRBJ2-1, with TRBD1 identical over 7 bases. Germline loops: CDR1 WNHNN, CDR2 SYGVQD (reference sequence). CDR3 length equals 14 residues. J lost 6 bases, V lost 2 bases, and 4 bases had no gene match. CDR3 in DNA: TGCGCCAGCAGTGAGGGCAGGGGGTTCAATGAGCAGTTCTTC. As protein: CASSEGRGFNEQFF.

The chain has TRBV7-2 and TRBJ1-5; maybe TRBD1 (6 bases). Germline V gene lookup returns CDR1 SGHTA and CDR2 FQGNSA. The V end was cut by 5 bases, the J end by 4 bases, with 15 bases between. This CDR3 spans 15 amino acids. CDR3 in amino acids: CASSDQGQSNQPQHF. DNA of the CDR3: TGTGCCAGCAGCGATCAAGGACAGTCGAATCAGCCCCAGCATTTT.

The J gene is TRBJ2-7, the V gene TRBV2; 9 bases are shared with TRBD2. Trimming took 3 bases from V and 7 from J; bases not matched to a gene: 13. The length of the CDR3 is 16 residues. Germline V gene sequence: CDR1 SNHLY, CDR2 FYNNEI. In DNA, the CDR3 is TGTGCCAGCAGTGATACGGCTAGCGGGATGGGAGGGGAGCAGTACTTC. Protein: CASSDTASGMGGEQYF.

The chain carries TRBV5-1 and TRBJ1-1; 7 bases line up with TRBD1. CDR1 is SGHRS, CDR2 YFSETQ, per germline. CDR3 length: 16 residues. J was trimmed by 1 base and V by 2 bases; bases with no gene match: 8. This chain's CDR3 is CASSFSPDRENTEAFF. CDR3 bases: TGCGCCAGCAGCTTTAGCCCCGACAGGGAGAACACTGAAGCTTTCTTT.

The genes are TRBV2 and TRBJ2-2; maybe TRBD2 (7 bases). Per the germline V gene, CDR1 is SNHLY and CDR2 is FYNNEI. CDR3 length: 14 residues. Deletions cut 7 bases from V and 4 bases from J, with 13 bases between. In DNA, the CDR3 is TGTGCCAGCACCGAGGGGGGGCGCACCGGGGAGCTGTTTTTT. Translating gives CASTEGGRTGELFF.

This chain links TRBV6-1 with TRBJ1-4; the match to TRBD1 covers 7 bases. V lost 4 bases, J lost 4 bases, and 9 bases stayed unmatched. This CDR3 has 16 residues. The germline V gene encodes CDR1 MNHNS and CDR2 SASEGT. The CDR3: CASSASSGQSNEKLFF. CDR3 coding DNA: TGTGCCAGCAGTGCCTCTTCGGGACAGAGTAATGAAAAACTGTTTTTT.

This chain connects TRBV6-6 to TRBJ2-3, with D possibly matching TRBD2 (6 bases). The CDR3 is 15 amino acids. The germline gives CDR1 MNHNY, CDR2 SVGAGI (reference sequence). The germline V and J ends were trimmed by 10 bases and 0 bases, with 17 bases remaining between them. CDR3 in amino acids: CATQSLGTSTDTQYF. The CDR3 DNA sequence: TGTGCCACCCAGTCCCTAGGGACTAGCACAGATACGCAGTATTTT.

This chain links TRBV4-2 with TRBJ2-3, with TRBD2 identical over 14 bases. With 1 base clipped from V and 9 bases from J, the junction kept 0 bases outside the gene matches. The CDR3 is 14 residues long. The germline V gene encodes CDR1 LGHNA and CDR2 YNFKEQ. This chain's CDR3 is CASSQGTSGGTQYF. The CDR3 DNA reads as TGTGCCAGCAGCCAAGGGACTAGCGGGGGGACGCAGTATTTT.

This clone showed up just a few times. This chain links TRBV6-6 with TRBJ1-2, with TRBD1 matching over 8 bases. The CDR3 loop spans 15 amino acids. CDR1 is MNHNY, CDR2 SVGAGI, per germline (reference sequence). The V segment lost 0 bases and the J segment 2 bases; nucleotides outside the gene matches: 2. The CDR3 loop reads CASSYSAGGNYGYTF. The CDR3 DNA reads as TGTGCCAGCAGTTACTCGGCAGGGGGCAACTATGGCTACACCTTC.

This rearrangement joins TRBV29-1 to TRBJ1-4, with 8 nucleotides matching TRBD1. V was clipped by 7 bases and J by 7 bases; unmatched bases: 5. Germline V lookup: CDR1 SQVTM, CDR2 ANQGSEA. This CDR3 is built from 12 residues. CDR3 DNA: TGCAGCGGACGACAGGGGAGTGAAAAACTGTTTTTT. This encodes CSGRQGSEKLFF.

The chain recombines TRBV10-2 with TRBJ2-7; 9 bases line up with TRBD1. With V trimmed by 6 bases and J by 4 bases, 4 bases remained unmatched. Germline loops: CDR1 WSHSY, CDR2 SAAADI. This CDR3 spans 13 amino acids. The DNA for the CDR3 is TGCGCCAGCAGCGGACAGGGGCCTTACGAGCAGTACTTC. This encodes CASSGQGPYEQYF.

This clone has a handful of counts. This chain connects TRBV11-2 to TRBJ2-2, with TRBD1 matching 9 bases. Germline loops: CDR1 SGHAT, CDR2 FQNNGV. The CDR3 runs 19 residues. The ends lost 4 bases at V and 4 bases at J; junction bases unmatched: 16. The CDR3 loop is CASSSIRSPGQGSTGELFF. CDR3 DNA sequence: TGTGCCAGCAGCTCGATTAGGTCGCCGGGACAGGGATCCACCGGGGAGCTGTTTTTT.

The chain carries TRBV7-9 and TRBJ1-2; D perhaps matches TRBD1 (6 bases). V lost 4 bases, J lost 4 bases, and 7 bases lay in between. Germline V gene data show CDR1 as SEHNR and CDR2 as FQNEAQ (reference sequence). The CDR3 is 12 residues long. The CDR3 sequence: CASSSGVYGYTF. In DNA form, the CDR3 reads TGTGCCAGCAGCTCAGGGGTCTATGGCTACACCTTC.

In nucleotides, the CDR3 is TGTGCCAGCAGTTTATCGGACAGGGGGGGAAAACTGTTTTTT. This sequence encodes CASSLSDRGGKLFF. The gene calls are TRBV28 and TRBJ1-4, with TRBD1 identical over 10 bases. From germline, CDR1 is MDHEN and CDR2 SYDVKM. The CDR3 length is 14 residues. V was clipped by 1 base and J by 10 bases; unmatched bases: 3.

This clone was detected only a few times. This chain connects TRBV5-6 to TRBJ2-3; D remains unclear. With 5 bases removed from V and 0 bases from J, the gap between germline ends came to 10 bases. CDR3 length: 14 amino acids. Germline V lookup: CDR1 SGHDT, CDR2 YYEEEE. The CDR3 sequence is CASRASPSTDTQYF. CDR3 nucleotide sequence: TGTGCCAGCAGGGCTAGTCCGAGCACAGATACGCAGTATTTT.

In this sample, this clone turned up once. Germline is not matched at one junction end, which may reflect a read error. This chain connects TRBV5-6 to TRBJ1-1; possible D gene TRBD1, 6 bases. Germline V gene sequence: CDR1 SGHDT, CDR2 YYEEEE. The CDR3 sequence is 12 residues long. The CDR3 spells CASSFEGVGECF. DNA for the CDR3: TGTGCCAGCAGCTTCGAGGGGGTCGGGGAGTGCTTT. Combining the CDR3 with reference TRBV5-6 and TRBJ1-1 gives the whole variable domain DAGVTQSPTHLIKTRGQQVTLRCSPKSGHDTVSWYQQALGQGPQFIFQYYEEEERQRGNFPDRFSGHQFPNYSSELNVNALLLGDSALYLCASSFEGVGECFGQGTRLTVV.

The genes are TRBV28 and TRBJ1-5, with 9 bases that match TRBD1. CDR3 length: 15 residues. V shed 7 bases, J shed 1 base, and the junction held 5 bases outside the gene matches. Germline loops: CDR1 MDHEN, CDR2 SYDVKM. CDR3 nucleotide sequence: TGTGCCAGCATTGTACAGGGGGCGAGCAATCAGCCCCAGCATTTT. Its protein is CASIVQGASNQPQHF.

This clone was found a few times. V gene TRBV2 combines with J gene TRBJ2-7, with 10 bases identical to TRBD2. V was pared by 7 bases and J by 7 bases, with 13 bases of the junction left unmatched. Per the germline V gene, CDR1 is SNHLY and CDR2 is FYNNEI. CDR3 length: 15 amino acids. CDR3 DNA sequence: TGTGCCAGCACCTTATCTAGCGGGGGACTCGGGGAGCAGTACTTC. Translation gives CASTLSSGGLGEQYF.

The V call is TRBV28, the J call TRBJ1-3, with 7 bases lining up with TRBD1. The CDR3 length is 20 residues. Germline-derived CDR1 and CDR2 are MDHEN and SYDVKM. After removal of 4 bases from V and 0 bases from J, the junction contained 18 bases not matched to a gene. CDR3 sequence (DNA): TGTGCCAGCAGTTCCTTTGGACAGGACTACCACCAAAGCTCTGGAAACACCATATATTTT. This sequence encodes CASSSFGQDYHQSSGNTIYF.

The V gene is TRBV11-2, the J gene TRBJ2-1; 7 bases line up with TRBD1. This CDR3 spans 13 amino acids. Germline V gives CDR1 SGHAT, CDR2 FQNNGV. V lost 1 base and J lost 8; bases outside the gene matches: 2. CDR3 sequence reads: CASSLATGYEQFF. In DNA, the CDR3 is TGTGCCAGCAGCTTAGCGACAGGGTATGAGCAGTTCTTC. Full variable domain (remainder filled in from reference TRBV11-2 and TRBJ2-1): EAGVAQSPRYKIIEKRQSVAFWCNPISGHATLYWYQQILGQGPKLLIQFQNNGVVDDSQLPKDRFSAERLKGVDSTLKIQPAKLEDSAVYLCASSLATGYEQFFGPGTRLTVL.